The present T cell receptor (beta chain) was sequenced within a study of shared clonotypes between healthy human individuals. Study-level information: Three plates each covered CD4 naive and memory; CD8 naive two, CD8 memory one.

The genomic DNA of each subset was split evenly across several immunoSEQ plates. Sorted subsets were amplified in replicate PCRs using approximately 0.2 ug DNA, roughly 30,000 T cell genomes. Produced via immunoSEQ multiplex PCR; TCRdb's table is partial and in-frame only. Among approximately 2.1 million clones listed, approximately 93% were seen once. The germline V gene encodes CDR1 LNHNV and CDR2 YYDKDF (reference sequence). This CDR3 comprises 15 residues. The V end was cut by 6 bases, the J end by 8 bases, with 20 bases between. This clone was seen a single time. A split of CD4+ cells into CD45RA+ naive and CD45RA-negative memory subsets was performed.

The rearrangement uses TRBV15 and TRBJ2-1, with TRBD1 as a possible D gene (6 bases). Input material: naive CD4+ T cells from PBMCs. Subset here: CD45RA+ positively selected. This clonotype originated in a man aged 18-30 years in good health. Some clones in this sample may be carry-over from other donors' samples. CDR3 DNA sequence: TGTGCCACCAGTCCCAGGGACACGCTAAGGGATGAGCAGTTCTTC. This gives the protein CATSPRDTLRDEQFF.